The 17 T cell receptor beta chains in this list originate from one sample, sequenced in a study of cytomegalovirus exposure and HLA in healthy donors. With 60 Vbeta and 13 Jbeta primers, the PCR was carried out. The method was immunoSEQ multiplex PCR; TCRdb's version includes in-frame clones alone and lacks a portion of them. The sample has about 140,000 clones, roughly 73% seen once. The sequenced sample was PBMCs. These receptors were taken from a human donor in good health.

The chain uses TRBV2 and TRBJ1-2, with TRBD1 as a possible D gene (5 bases). Trimming shortened V by 6 bases and J by 8 bases, and 13 bases separated the two germline ends. Per the germline V gene, CDR1 is SNHLY and CDR2 is FYNNEI. CDR3 length: 12 amino acids. The CDR3 is CASRTGAEGYTF. In DNA, the CDR3 is TGTGCCAGCAGAACAGGCGCGGAGGGCTACACCTTC. Using reference TRBV2 and TRBJ1-2 for the parts outside the CDR3, the full variable domain is EPEVTQTPSHQVTQMGQEVILRCVPISNHLYFYWYRQILGQKVEFLVSFYNNEISEKSEIFDDQFSVERPDGSNFTLKIRSTKLEDSAMYFCASRTGAEGYTFGSGTRLTVV.

The V and J genes are TRBV9 and TRBJ2-7; D not resolved. V dropped 4 bases and J dropped 1 base, with 9 bases sitting between them. The CDR3 runs to 13 residues. The germline gives CDR1 SGDLS, CDR2 YYNGEE. DNA of the CDR3: TGTGCCAGCAGCCTCCCTCCTTCCTACGAGCAGTACTTC. Protein sequence: CASSLPPSYEQYF.

CDR3 protein: CASSQTGREQFF. DNA of the CDR3: TGCGCCAGCAGCCAGACAGGGAGAGAGCAGTTCTTC. The chain combines TRBV4-1 with TRBJ2-1, with 7 bases lining up with TRBD1. The ends lost 3 bases at V and 10 bases at J; junction bases unmatched: 3. CDR1 is MGHRA, CDR2 YSYEKL, per germline. The CDR3 contains 12 residues.

V gene TRBV27 combines with J gene TRBJ2-1; 7 bases map to TRBD2. The CDR3 sequence is 17 residues long. Germline CDR1 is MNHEY and CDR2 is SMNVEV (reference sequence). V gave up 1 base and J gave up 4 bases; unmatched junction bases: 10. DNA for the CDR3: TGTGCCAGCAGTTTATATGCGGGGGACCCCGTTTACAATGAGCAGTTCTTC. Its protein is CASSLYAGDPVYNEQFF.

This rearrangement joins TRBV9 to TRBJ1-5; TRBD1 matches 8 bases. Germline loops: CDR1 SGDLS, CDR2 YYNGEE. The CDR3 has 14 amino acids. J lost 2 bases, V lost 3 bases, and 1 base had no gene match. In nucleotides, the CDR3 is TGTGCCAGCAGCGGGGGACAGGGCAATCAGCCCCAGCATTTT. Translated, it gives CASSGGQGNQPQHF.

This CDR3 is CASSLGGYGYTF. The DNA for the CDR3 is TGTGCCAGCAGCCTCGGGGGGTATGGCTACACCTTC. The V gene is TRBV6-1, the J gene TRBJ1-2; D is possibly TRBD1 (5 bases). With 6 bases removed from V and 5 bases from J, the gap between germline ends came to 10 bases. CDR1 is MNHNS and CDR2 is SASEGT in the germline V gene. This CDR3 has 12 residues.

This chain uses TRBV4-2 with TRBJ2-7, with D possibly TRBD2 on 6 matching bases. The V gene lost 1 base and the J gene lost 1 base, with 14 bases spanning the gap. The V gene's germline CDR1 is LGHNA and CDR2 YNFKEQ. This CDR3 spans 16 amino acids. In DNA, the CDR3 is TGTGCCAGCAGCCAAGTGTCTAGCGCGAGATCCTACGAGCAGTACTTC. As protein: CASSQVSSARSYEQYF.

This chain uses TRBV19 with TRBJ2-7, with TRBD1 matching 7 bases. V shed 2 bases, J shed 2 bases, and the junction held 6 bases outside the gene matches. Germline V gene sequence: CDR1 LNHDA, CDR2 SQIVND (reference sequence). The CDR3 spans 15 residues. The CDR3 loop is CASSISNRGPYEQYF. Written as DNA, the CDR3 is TGTGCCAGTAGTATATCGAACAGGGGACCCTACGAGCAGTACTTC.

This chain joins TRBV5-1 and TRBJ2-3, with TRBD2 matching over 12 bases. CDR1 SGHRS and CDR2 YFSETQ come from the germline V gene. The trim removed 0 bases at V and 4 bases at J, leaving 3 bases unmatched. The CDR3 has 16 residues. DNA of the CDR3: TGCGCCAGCAGCTTGGCTAGCGGGAGGGCCCCAGATACGCAGTATTTT. Amino acid sequence: CASSLASGRAPDTQYF.

The chain combines TRBV14 with TRBJ2-2, with D unresolved. The germline V and J ends were trimmed by 0 bases and 0 bases, with 2 bases remaining between them. Germline assignment: CDR1 SGHDN and CDR2 FVKESK. The CDR3 length is 14 residues. CDR3 in DNA: TGTGCCAGCAGCCAAGACGCGAACACCGGGGAGCTGTTTTTT. This translates into CASSQDANTGELFF.

This chain joins TRBV21-1 and TRBJ1-5; the D call of TRBD1 is as the table states it, not checked on the DNA. TRBV21-1 is given as a pseudogene. The CDR3 covers 14 residues. CDR3 nucleotides: TGTGCCAGCAGCAGGACATCCTGCAATCAGCCCCAGCATTTT. It is translated as CASSRTSCNQPQHF.

This clone came up once. This CDR3 is CASHSTTSGRVDTQYF. The CDR3 nucleotides read TGCGCCAGCCATTCAACCACTAGCGGGAGGGTAGATACGCAGTATTTT. The chain combines TRBV4-1 with TRBJ2-3; 13 nucleotides match TRBD2. V gave up 8 bases and J gave up 5 bases; unmatched junction bases: 10. This CDR3 comprises 16 residues. Germline CDR1 is MGHRA and CDR2 is YSYEKL.

The rearrangement links TRBV15 to TRBJ1-1; the match to TRBD1 covers 12 bases. The trim removed 9 bases at V and 0 bases at J, leaving 5 bases unmatched. The CDR3 contains 15 residues. Per germline, CDR1 LNHNV and CDR2 YYDKDF (reference sequence). This CDR3 is CATRDRGLLNTEAFF. The CDR3 DNA follows: TGTGCCACGAGGGACAGGGGGCTTTTGAACACTGAAGCTTTCTTT.

The table lists this clone with a few counts. In DNA form, the CDR3 reads TGTGCCAGCAGTGAAGCGTCGGGGAGAGGTGGCTACACCTTC. Protein: CASSEASGRGGYTF. This sequence joins TRBV6-1 and TRBJ1-2; no clear D. Trimming cost V 0 bases and J 7 bases, with 12 bases left between them. This CDR3 contains 14 residues. The germline CDR1 and CDR2 sequences are MNHNS and SASEGT.

The V call is TRBV9, the J call TRBJ2-2, with 10 bases lining up with TRBD2. Germline V CDR1 and CDR2: SGDLS, YYNGEE. This CDR3 comprises 16 residues. The ends lost 4 bases at V and 2 bases at J; junction bases unmatched: 5. The DNA for the CDR3 is TGTGCCAGCAGCAGTAGCGGGGGGCTAAACACCGGGGAGCTGTTTTTT. It codes for CASSSSGGLNTGELFF.

The rearrangement links TRBV15 to TRBJ1-3; D is unresolved. V dropped 4 bases and J dropped 6 bases, with 10 bases sitting between them. Germline values: CDR1 LNHNV, CDR2 YYDKDF (reference sequence). This CDR3 is built from 13 residues. CDR3 protein: CATSIEQINTIYF. DNA for the CDR3: TGTGCCACCAGCATAGAACAGATAAACACCATATATTTT.

A few counts support this clone. The chain combines TRBV9 with TRBJ2-1; D may be TRBD2 (5 bases). This CDR3 is 17 amino acids long. In germline, CDR1 is SGDLS, CDR2 YYNGEE. V was pared by 4 bases and J by 0 bases, with 17 bases between. The CDR3: CASSPTPAASSYNEQFF. CDR3 bases: TGTGCCAGCAGCCCCACCCCAGCGGCCAGCTCCTACAATGAGCAGTTCTTC.